The clone carrying this T cell receptor (beta chain) was seen more than once but under ten times. Profiled with immunoSEQ multiplex PCR; TCRdb holds only in-frame clones, not every one. The table records approximately 230,000 clones, 65% to 90% of them present only once. V was pared by 3 bases and J by 2 bases, with 8 bases between. Germline CDR1 and CDR2: LGHDT and YNNKEL (reference sequence). This CDR3 is 14 amino acids long. The data belong to a study of blood T cell repertoires in COVID-19. This chain uses TRBV3-1 (or the pseudogene TRBV3-2) with TRBJ1-5; no definite D call. This TCR was sampled from a woman of 80 years or more with active or convalescent COVID-19. The sample consisted of peripheral blood. The CDR3 DNA reads as TGTGCCAGCAGCCAGGCGGCACGCAATCAGCCCCAGCATTTT. This encodes CASSQAARNQPQHF.